These 32 T cell receptor beta chains were all obtained from the same sample, sequenced in a study of blood T cell repertoires in COVID-19. Clones were read by immunoSEQ multiplex PCR, and TCRdb kept only the in-frame ones, dropping some. The top ten hold around 18% of the sample, which has 85,000 to 100,000 clones, 79% seen once. Input material: peripheral blood. These receptors were obtained from an elderly woman with active or convalescent COVID-19.

V is TRBV6-5 and J is TRBJ2-5; D not resolved. V lost 0 bases to trimming and J lost 2 bases, with 10 bases between them. CDR1 MNHEY and CDR2 SVGAGI come from the germline V gene. The CDR3 sequence is 15 residues long. The CDR3 coding sequence is TGTGCCAGCAGTTACTCCCGACAATCGCAAGAGACCCAGTACTTC. It yields the protein CASSYSRQSQETQYF.

This clone has only one observation. The rearrangement joins TRBV28 to TRBJ1-2; 7 positions match TRBD1. Germline V gene data show CDR1 as MDHEN and CDR2 as SYDVKM. This CDR3 region has 15 residues. After removal of 6 bases from V and 0 bases from J, the junction contained 7 bases not matched to a gene. CDR3 in DNA: TGTGCCAGCAGGAGTCAGGGGGGCACTAACTATGGCTACACCTTC. Protein product: CASRSQGGTNYGYTF.

There are a few counts of this clone. V and J are TRBV30 and TRBJ2-7; 9 positions agree with TRBD1. V shed 1 base, J shed 3 bases, and the junction held 1 base outside the gene matches. Germline values: CDR1 GTSNPN, CDR2 SVGIG (reference sequence). CDR3 size: 13 residues. CDR3 sequence (DNA): TGTGCCTGGAGTGCGGGACAGGGCTACGAGCAGTACTTC. Residues: CAWSAGQGYEQYF.

This chain links TRBV5-4 with TRBJ2-7, with 8 bases that match TRBD2. The CDR3 sequence is 15 residues long. Germline lookup yields CDR1 SGHNT and CDR2 YYREEE (reference sequence). V lost 1 base, J lost 7 bases, and 10 bases stayed unmatched. CDR3 amino acids: CASSLTSGGLGEQYF. The CDR3, as DNA: TGTGCCAGCAGCTTGACTAGCGGTGGGCTGGGGGAGCAGTACTTC.

This chain joins TRBV20-1 and TRBJ2-3, with D possibly being TRBD1 (5 bases). The V and J ends lost 3 bases and 4 bases respectively, with 11 bases between them. CDR1 DFQATT and CDR2 SNEGSKA come from the germline V gene (reference sequence). This CDR3 has 13 amino acids. The CDR3 reads CSASYRGPDTQYF. In DNA, the CDR3 is TGCAGTGCTAGTTATAGGGGCCCAGATACGCAGTATTTT.

As regards this clone: One end of the junction fails to match germline, which may point to a read error. The CDR3 nucleotides read TGTGCCAGCAGCTTGGGGGGACACGAAACCTACGAGCAGTACTTC. This codes for CASSLGGHETYEQYF. The gene calls are TRBV5-1 and TRBJ2-7; D may match TRBD1 or TRBD2 (6 bases each). Germline CDR1 SGHRS, CDR2 YFSETQ. This CDR3 is built from 15 residues.

Comment on this clone: One end of the junction varies from germline; a read error may be responsible. J is TRBJ2-1 and V is TRBV5-1; 16 positions match TRBD2. The CDR3 sequence is 18 residues long. The germline gives CDR1 SGHRS, CDR2 YFSETQ. The CDR3 loop is CASRTNPGLAGGYNEQFF. The CDR3 DNA follows: TGTGCCAGCCGGACAAATCCGGGACTAGCGGGAGGGTACAATGAGCAGTTCTTC.

This chain links TRBV13 with TRBJ2-7; D remains ambiguous. The CDR3 has 14 amino acids. The germline CDR1 and CDR2 sequences are PRHDT and FYEKMQ (reference sequence). V lost 2 bases, J lost 1 base, and 9 bases lay in between. CDR3 coding DNA: TGTGCCAGCAGCTTACATGGCGGTTCCTACGAGCAGTACTTC. Translated: CASSLHGGSYEQYF.

The genes are TRBV10-3 and TRBJ2-2; 8 bases map to TRBD2. The V gene end was trimmed by 5 bases and the J gene end by 4 bases; junction bases not matched to a gene: 6. This CDR3 is 15 amino acids long. In germline, CDR1 is ENHRY, CDR2 SYGVKD. This CDR3 is CAISTGGALTGELFF. The CDR3 nucleotides read TGTGCCATCAGTACCGGGGGGGCCCTCACCGGGGAGCTGTTTTTT.

This clone was counted a single time. This CDR3 reads CSFRGGDTQYF. The CDR3 nucleotides read TGCAGCTTTCGGGGGGGAGATACGCAGTATTTT. The chain has TRBV29-1 and TRBJ2-3; TRBD2 aligns across 8 bases. Trimming at V came to 8 bases and at J to 5 bases, leaving 3 bases not matched to a gene. The CDR3 extends over 11 amino acids. Per the germline V gene, CDR1 is SQVTM and CDR2 is ANQGSEA.

The chain carries TRBV19 and TRBJ2-1; TRBD1 aligns across 9 bases. The CDR3 totals 17 residues. In germline, CDR1 is LNHDA, CDR2 SQIVND (reference sequence). Germline trimming cut 2 bases from V and 4 bases from J; bases unmatched to any gene: 9. CDR3 residues: CASSIKVGTGNYNEQFF. The DNA for the CDR3 is TGTGCCAGTAGTATAAAGGTGGGGACAGGGAATTACAATGAGCAGTTCTTC.

The chain couples TRBV6-1 to TRBJ2-3, with a tentative D call TRBD2 (5 bases). The V and J ends lost 1 base and 3 bases respectively, with 11 bases between them. Germline assignment: CDR1 MNHNS and CDR2 SASEGT. The CDR3 has 15 residues. CDR3 residues: CASSEDGGSTDTQYF. The CDR3 region has the DNA TGTGCCAGCAGTGAAGATGGCGGGTCGACAGATACGCAGTATTTT.

V is TRBV27 and J is TRBJ2-5; 9 bases are shared with TRBD2. The V gene end was trimmed by 7 bases and the J gene end by 5 bases; junction bases not matched to a gene: 11. Germline V gene lookup returns CDR1 MNHEY and CDR2 SMNVEV (reference sequence). The CDR3 has 15 residues. CDR3 nucleotides: TGTGCCAGCAAGTTTGCGGGAGGGCCTGGGGAGACCCAGTACTTC. This sequence encodes CASKFAGGPGETQYF.

This rearrangement joins TRBV27 to TRBJ2-1, with 8 bases aligning to TRBD2. In germline, CDR1 is MNHEY, CDR2 SMNVEV (reference sequence). The CDR3 runs to 16 residues. Losses at the gene ends were 0 bases for V and 0 bases for J; bases not matched to a gene: 1. The CDR3 sequence: CASSLSSGNSYNEQFF. The CDR3 nucleotides are TGTGCCAGCAGTTTATCTAGCGGGAACTCCTACAATGAGCAGTTCTTC.

The chain recombines TRBV7-6 with TRBJ2-1, with 8 bases matching TRBD2. Germline values: CDR1 SGHVS, CDR2 FNYEAQ. There are 15 residues in the CDR3. Germline trimming cut 1 base from V and 2 bases from J; bases unmatched to any gene: 1. CDR3 in amino acids: CASSLGAGAYNEQFF. The CDR3 DNA reads TGTGCCAGCAGCTTAGGAGCGGGAGCCTACAATGAGCAGTTCTTC. The whole variable domain, filled in from reference TRBV7-6 and TRBJ2-1, reads GAGVSQSPRYKVTKRGQDVALRCDPISGHVSLYWYRQALGQGPEFLTYFNYEAQQDKSGLPNDRFSAERPEGSISTLTIQRTEQRDSAMYRCASSLGAGAYNEQFFGPGTRLTVL.

The chain joins TRBV12-3 or TRBV12-4 to TRBJ1-1; a weak D match, TRBD1 (5 bases). Trimming shortened V by 3 bases and J by 11 bases, and 13 bases separated the two germline ends. The CDR3 covers 12 residues. CDR3 sequence (DNA): TGTGCCAGCAGTTTCCCCCGGACAAGGGCTTTCTTT. As protein: CASSFPRTRAFF.

The chain recombines TRBV10-3 with TRBJ2-1; 15 bases map to TRBD2. Per germline, CDR1 ENHRY and CDR2 SYGVKD. J gave up 8 bases and V 2 bases, and 1 base lay outside the gene matches. The CDR3 consists of 15 residues. The CDR3 loop reads CAISEGLAGGYEQFF. CDR3 coding DNA: TGTGCCATCAGTGAGGGACTAGCGGGAGGGTATGAGCAGTTCTTC.

The chain recombines TRBV18 with TRBJ1-2, with D maybe TRBD1 (6 bases). Germline V CDR1 and CDR2: KGHSH, LQKENI. The CDR3 is made up of 17 amino acids. V lost 2 bases and J lost 1, with 17 bases in between. DNA of the CDR3: TGTGCCAGCTCACCATTTGCCCCCACGGACAGTAACTATGGCTACACCTTC. Its translation: CASSPFAPTDSNYGYTF.

This clone came up once. The J gene is TRBJ2-7, the V gene TRBV2, with 10 bases fitting TRBD1. CDR1 SNHLY and CDR2 FYNNEI come from the germline V gene. J lost 6 bases, V lost 2 bases, and 7 bases had no gene match. This CDR3 spans 15 amino acids. CDR3: CASSERGGTGAEQYF. CDR3 DNA: TGTGCCAGCAGTGAAAGAGGTGGGACAGGGGCCGAGCAGTACTTC.

The genes are TRBV28 and TRBJ1-1, with TRBD1 matching 11 bases. The junction had 4 bases not matched to a gene; V was cut back by 2 bases and J by 5 bases. The germline gives CDR1 MDHEN, CDR2 SYDVKM. The CDR3 runs 15 residues. As DNA, the CDR3 is TGTGCCAGCAGTTTAGGCGGGACAGGGGGGACTGAAGCTTTCTTT. Encoded protein: CASSLGGTGGTEAFF. The whole variable domain, filled in from reference TRBV28 and TRBJ1-1, reads DVKVTQSSRYLVKRTGEKVFLECVQDMDHENMFWYRQDPGLGLRLIYFSYDVKMKEKGDIPEGYSVSREKKERFSLILESASTNQTSMYLCASSLGGTGGTEAFFGQGTRLTVV.

CDR3 coding DNA: TGCGCCAGCAGCCCTAGGTTGACAGATACGCAGTATTTT. Translated, it gives CASSPRLTDTQYF. The chain employs TRBV5-1 and TRBJ2-3; D uncertain. The germline CDR1 and CDR2 sequences are SGHRS and YFSETQ. Trimming cost V 4 bases and J 3 bases, with 9 bases left between them. This CDR3 spans 13 amino acids. Full variable domain (outside the CDR3, taken from reference TRBV5-1 and TRBJ2-3): KAGVTQTPRYLIKTRGQQVTLSCSPISGHRSVSWYQQTPGQGLQFLFEYFSETQRNKGNFPGRFSGRQFSNSRSEMNVSTLELGDSALYLCASSPRLTDTQYFGPGTRLTVL.

This chain connects TRBV19 to TRBJ1-3; D may be TRBD1 (6 bases). V was trimmed by 7 bases and J by 0 bases, leaving 19 bases between them. This CDR3 has 17 residues. The germline CDR1 and CDR2 sequences are LNHDA and SQIVND (reference sequence). The CDR3 sequence: CASNNRAKVSSGNTIYF. The CDR3 coding sequence is TGTGCCAGTAATAACAGGGCCAAAGTGAGCTCTGGAAACACCATATATTTT.

This clone was counted many times. This chain joins TRBV9 and TRBJ2-5; D is possibly TRBD2 (5 bases). The CDR3 has 15 residues. The germline V gene encodes CDR1 SGDLS and CDR2 YYNGEE. V was clipped by 4 bases and J by 3 bases, with 16 bases between them. CDR3 amino acids: CASSPAGEPKETQYF. In DNA form, the CDR3 reads TGTGCCAGCAGCCCCGCCGGGGAGCCCAAAGAGACCCAGTACTTC.

J is TRBJ2-3 and V is TRBV28, with D maybe TRBD2 (5 bases). The CDR3 is 14 amino acids. Germline CDR1 MDHEN, CDR2 SYDVKM. V was shortened by 2 bases and J by 3 bases, with 9 bases between the two germline ends. The CDR3 coding sequence is TGTGCCAGCAGTTTACGAGGGCCAACAGATACGCAGTATTTT. Amino acids: CASSLRGPTDTQYF. Supplemented by reference TRBV28 and TRBJ2-3, the full variable domain reads DVKVTQSSRYLVKRTGEKVFLECVQDMDHENMFWYRQDPGLGLRLIYFSYDVKMKEKGDIPEGYSVSREKKERFSLILESASTNQTSMYLCASSLRGPTDTQYFGPGTRLTVL.

This chain joins TRBV7-3 and TRBJ1-6; D remains ambiguous. Trimming removed 6 bases at V and 9 bases at J, with 12 bases between. Germline loops: CDR1 SGHTA, CDR2 FQGTGA. The CDR3 loop spans 13 amino acids. CDR3 bases: TGTGCCAGCAGTCCAACGCCGAGTTCACCCCTCCACTTT. Protein sequence: CASSPTPSSPLHF.

The V and J genes are TRBV4-2 and TRBJ2-7, with TRBD1 identical over 8 bases. The length of the CDR3 is 14 residues. From germline, CDR1 is LGHNA and CDR2 YNFKEQ. J gave up 3 bases and V 5 bases, and 6 bases lay outside the gene matches. Here the CDR3 DNA reads TGTGCCAGCAGCTTGCGGACAGGGATCTACGAGCAGTACTTC. It translates to CASSLRTGIYEQYF.

The chain joins TRBV14 to TRBJ1-2, with D maybe TRBD1 (5 bases). This CDR3 contains 15 residues. Germline CDR1 SGHDN, CDR2 FVKESK. Trimming left V 1 base short and J 2 bases short, with 11 bases between. In DNA, the CDR3 is TGTGCCAGCAGCCAAGTGGGGGGATGGAACTATGGCTACACCTTC. Its protein product is CASSQVGGWNYGYTF.

The gene calls are TRBV28 and TRBJ2-1; 7 nucleotides agree with TRBD2. The germline V gene has CDR1 MDHEN and CDR2 SYDVKM. The length of the CDR3 is 16 residues. V was clipped by 7 bases and J by 3 bases; unmatched bases: 12. The chain's CDR3 is CASIESASGNYNEQFF. CDR3 sequence (DNA): TGTGCCAGCATCGAGTCGGCTAGCGGCAACTACAATGAGCAGTTCTTC.

Details on this clone: The junction shows a germline mismatch at one end, possibly a read error. This chain links TRBV5-1 with TRBJ2-7; the match to TRBD1 covers 7 bases. The CDR3 runs 14 residues. Germline lookup yields CDR1 SGHRS and CDR2 YFSETQ. Written as DNA, the CDR3 is TGTGCCAGCACCCCAGGGGGAGATGCTGGCGAGCAGTACTTC. Its translation is CASTPGGDAGEQYF.

The chain has TRBV7-8 and TRBJ1-1, with 7 bases identical to TRBD1. Germline V gives CDR1 SGHVS, CDR2 FQNEAQ. Germline trimming cut 5 bases from V and 4 bases from J; bases unmatched to any gene: 4. This CDR3 spans 13 amino acids. The CDR3 reads CASSNTGVTEAFF. Written as DNA, the CDR3 is TGTGCCAGCAGCAACACAGGGGTCACTGAAGCTTTCTTT.

The chain has TRBV28 and TRBJ2-7; 8 bases match TRBD1. CDR3 length: 15 residues. Germline CDR1 is MDHEN and CDR2 is SYDVKM. V trimming: 5 bases; J trimming: 1 base; junction bases outside the gene matches: 7. The CDR3 DNA is TGTGCCAGCAGTCCTACAGGGGGTGTTTCCTACGAGCAGTACTTC. Protein sequence: CASSPTGGVSYEQYF.

The rearrangement links TRBV12-5 to TRBJ2-6, with TRBD1 matching over 10 bases. CDR3 length: 18 amino acids. From germline, CDR1 is LGHNT and CDR2 FRNRAP. V gave up 6 bases and J gave up 2 bases; unmatched junction bases: 10. The CDR3 is CASGPDRGPTAGANVLTF. Here the CDR3 DNA reads TGTGCTAGTGGACCTGACAGGGGGCCTACTGCTGGGGCCAACGTCCTGACTTTC.